The T cell receptor beta chain under discussion was sequenced for a study of cytomegalovirus exposure and HLA in healthy donors. A remark on this clone: Antigen: not known.

Whole-study results and caveats: Researchers reported that a few CMV-associated chains were confirmed in vitro as CMV antigen-specific. Diagnosis of cytomegalovirus status made by the classifier reportedly showed high specificity and sensitivity. Fewer than 200 TCR beta chains were listed as cytomegalovirus-associated.

Using immunoSEQ multiplex PCR, the repertoire was profiled, and TCRdb retains in-frame clones only, with some absent. The data show about 280,000 clones, with approximately 86% seen just once and about 1% held by the top ten. This CDR3 is 14 amino acids long. The V and J ends lost 7 bases and 2 bases, in that order; junction bases with no gene match: 3. The V gene's germline CDR1 is LNHNV and CDR2 YYDKDF (reference sequence). The sample comprised PBMCs. The chain has TRBV15 and TRBJ1-2, with TRBD1 identical over 11 bases. The receptor was derived from a woman aged 18-29 years in good health and CMV-seronegative. CDR3 protein: CATTGTGGNYGYTF. As DNA, the CDR3 is TGTGCCACCACAGGGACAGGGGGGAACTATGGCTACACCTTC.